This TCR beta chain emerged from a study of T cells in Graves' hyperthyroidism and ophthalmopathy. Amplified TCR beta CDR3 regions came from RNA transcripts. A first-round RT-PCR of the TCR CDR3 used the HTBI primer set. TCRdb passed the multiplex PCR reads through MiXCR, listing each CDR3 protein once. The sample holds some 340,000 distinct CDR3 sequences; roughly 13% are singletons and the top ten take 30% to 40%. This CDR3 spans 15 amino acids. CDR1 is SGHRS, CDR2 YFSETQ, per germline. V shed 4 bases and J shed 4 bases, with 14 bases lying between them. This clonotype has a handful of counts. The clonotype was recovered from a middle-aged woman with Graves' ophthalmopathy. Sequences were obtained from blood. The chain employs TRBV5-1 and TRBJ2-2; weak D call: TRBD1 (5 bases). In DNA, the CDR3 is TGCGCCAGCAGCCTCCTGGGGCTTGGCACCGGGGAGCTGTTTTTT. Translating gives CASSLLGLGTGELFF. The variable domain in full, with the rest retrieved from reference TRBV5-1 and TRBJ2-2, is KAGVTQTPRYLIKTRGQQVTLSCSPISGHRSVSWYQQTPGQGLQFLFEYFSETQRNKGNFPGRFSGRQFSNSRSEMNVSTLELGDSALYLCASSLLGLGTGELFFGEGSRLTVL.